This section outlines one T cell receptor beta chain sequence together with its context. The antigen is unknown. This entry is derived from a study of cytomegalovirus exposure and HLA in healthy donors. Overall study results and limits: Reports described diagnosis of cytomegalovirus status by the classifier as highly specific and sensitive. Several of the most significant clusters appeared linked to common viral pathogens, based on a later analysis. Roughly even sequencing depth across donors was the assumption behind the presence/absence analyses.

CDR3 length: 14 amino acids. The germline gives CDR1 WSHSY, CDR2 SAAADI. V shed 6 bases, J shed 4 bases, and the junction held 6 bases outside the gene matches. Researchers ran the PCR with 60 Vbeta and 13 Jbeta primers. The data were produced by immunoSEQ multiplex PCR, yet TCRdb's version contains in-frame clones alone and is incomplete. This specimen shows fewer than 35,000 clones; the ten leading clones hold 4.8%. The rearrangement uses TRBV10-2 and TRBJ1-1; 9 bases align to TRBD1. The TCR originated in a female donor in good health and CMV-seronegative. The material sequenced was PBMCs. The CDR3 nucleotides are TGCGCCAGCAGGATGGGACAGGGAGGCACTGAAGCTTTCTTT. Its translation: CASRMGQGGTEAFF.